Following are 3 T cell receptor beta chains from one sample sequenced in a study of blood T cell repertoires in COVID-19. The method was immunoSEQ multiplex PCR; TCRdb's version includes in-frame clones alone and lacks a portion of them. The sample holds 65,000 to 85,000 clones; approximately 87% are singletons and the top ten take roughly 4%. Sequences were obtained from peripheral blood. The receptors derive from a man aged 45-65 years with active COVID-19.

The chain recombines TRBV6-2 or TRBV6-3 with TRBJ1-5; 10 bases align to TRBD1. There are 16 residues in the CDR3. CDR1 and CDR2 (germline): MNHEY, SVGEGT. With 6 bases clipped from V and 4 bases from J, the junction kept 9 bases outside the gene matches. The CDR3 sequence is CASSIIRTGGNQPQHF. The CDR3 DNA follows: TGTGCCAGCAGCATCATAAGGACAGGGGGAAATCAGCCCCAGCATTTT.

This rearrangement joins TRBV7-2 to TRBJ2-1; perhaps TRBD2 as D (5 bases). V was clipped by 3 bases and J by 2 bases, with 8 bases between them. Looked up from germline, CDR1 is SGHTA and CDR2 is FQGNSA. The CDR3 totals 14 residues. The CDR3 sequence is CASSLTNTYNEQFF. The CDR3 DNA is TGTGCCAGCAGCTTGACTAATACCTACAATGAGCAGTTCTTC.

The chain uses TRBV5-4 and TRBJ2-6; possible D gene TRBD1, 5 bases. Germline V CDR1 and CDR2: SGHNT, YYREEE (reference sequence). CDR3 length: 15 amino acids. Trimming shortened V by 0 bases and J by 2 bases, and 6 bases separated the two germline ends. The DNA of the CDR3 is TGTGCCAGCAGCTTGGAAGGGGCTGGGGCCAACGTCCTGACTTTC. Encoded protein: CASSLEGAGANVLTF.